These T cell receptor beta chains were read from a single sample in a study of CD8 T cells in ankylosing spondylitis. TCRdb processed the 5' RACE reads anew with MiXCR; each CDR3 protein has one entry. The sample holds some 250,000 distinct CDR3 sequences, about 11% seen once. The specimen sequenced was blood, either unsorted or a sorted T cell fraction (not recorded which). The source is a male donor with ankylosing spondylitis or in good health (not recorded which). CDR3s include the opening cysteine and the closing phenylalanine or tryptophan. Fields, in order: CDR3 length, V gene, clone size, D gene, J gene, CDR3 DNA, CDR3 protein. A D gene is named only where the DNA matches it firmly. Clone sizes are given selectively: once, few, many, or a class where the clone is expanded.

15,TRBV3-1,NA,NA,TRBJ2-6,TGTGCCAGCAGCCAACACGGATCTGGGGCCAACGTCCTGACTTTC,CASSQHGSGANVLTF
19,TRBV11-2,few,TRBD2,TRBJ2-3,TGTGCCAGCAGCTTAGGACTAGCGGGTTTAACCAGAATCACAGATACGCAGTATTTT,CASSLGLAGLTRITDTQYF
13,TRBV3-1,few,NA,TRBJ1-4,TGTGCCAGCAGCCAAGATCGGTATGAAAAACTGTTTTTT,CASSQDRYEKLFF
16,TRBV20-1,few,NA,TRBJ2-1,TGCAGTGCTAGAGATCCTGGTCTAGAGCCCTACAATGAGCAGTTCTTC,CSARDPGLEPYNEQFF
15,TRBV27,many,NA,TRBJ1-1,TGTGCCAGCAGCTGGTCAGGGACATCGTGGACTGAAGCTTTCTTT,CASSWSGTSWTEAFF
18,TRBV9,NA,TRBD2,TRBJ2-3,TGTGCCAGCAGCTCTAGGAGGGGGGGGACTAGCGTCACAGATACGCAGTATTTT,CASSSRRGGTSVTDTQYF
16,TRBV5-1,many,NA,TRBJ2-1,TGCGCCAGCAGCCCTGCGAGGGTAGGGTCTCTCGATGAGCAGTTCTTC,CASSPARVGSLDEQFF
13,TRBV10-3,many,TRBD2,TRBJ2-5,TGTGCCACTGGGGAGGGAGCTCAAGAGACCCAGTACTTC,CATGEGAQETQYF
15,TRBV18,few,NA,TRBJ1-1,TGTGCCAGCTCACCATCTCGGCACATGAACACTGAAGCTTTCTTT,CASSPSRHMNTEAFF
15,TRBV4-1,many,TRBD2,TRBJ2-7,TGCGCCAGCAGCCAAGTTGGGGGGGGCTCCTACGAGCAGTACTTC,CASSQVGGGSYEQYF
16,TRBV25-1,NA,TRBD2,TRBJ2-7,TGTGCCAGCAGTGAATATAGCGGGAAGGTGCTCTACGAGCAGTACTTC,CASSEYSGKVLYEQYF
14,TRBV6-1,many,TRBD2,TRBJ2-7,TGTGCCAGCAAAGGGCTAGCGGCTTCCTACGAGCAGTACTTC,CASKGLAASYEQYF
16,TRBV2,NA,TRBD2,TRBJ2-7,TGTGCCAGCAGTTTCGCTTCTAGCGGGCCCTCCTACGAGCAGTACTTC,CASSFASSGPSYEQYF
15,TRBV5-5,many,NA,TRBJ2-3,TGTGCCAGCAGCCCCCCGGAGGGAGGAGGAGATACGCAGTATTTT,CASSPPEGGGDTQYF
13,TRBV29-1,NA,TRBD1,TRBJ2-3,TGCAGCGCAGGACAGGCCGGCACAGATACGCAGTATTTT,CSAGQAGTDTQYF
15,TRBV5-1,NA,NA,TRBJ2-2,TGCGCCAGCAGCTCGGATGACCCCCTGAGAGGGGAGCTGTTTTTT,CASSSDDPLRGELFF
15,TRBV5-1,many,NA,TRBJ2-5,TGCGCCAGCAGCTTGGGGGCGGGATACCAAGAGACCCAGTACTTC,CASSLGAGYQETQYF
13,TRBV25-1,many,TRBD2,TRBJ2-5,TGTGCCAGCAGGGTAGCGGGTACAGAGACCCAGTACTTC,CASRVAGTETQYF
14,TRBV7-9,NA,NA,TRBJ2-1,TGTGCCAGCACCCCGGGTCCAACGTACAATGAGCAGTTCTTC,CASTPGPTYNEQFF
14,TRBV7-3,few,NA,TRBJ2-3,TGTGCCAGCAGCTCCCGGGGGGCCCCAGATACGCAGTATTTT,CASSSRGAPDTQYF
18,TRBV28,many,NA,TRBJ2-2,TGTGCCAGCAGTTCCCCGCCCTGGGGGAGAATAGGGACCGGGGAGCTGTTTTTT,CASSSPPWGRIGTGELFF
14,TRBV29-1,NA,TRBD2,TRBJ2-5,TGCAGCGTTGGGTTAGCGGGTGACCAAGAGACCCAGTACTTC,CSVGLAGDQETQYF
15,TRBV20-1,many,TRBD2,TRBJ2-2,TGCAGTGCTCTGACTTGGGAGCGGGGGGCCCGGGAGCTGTTTTTT,CSALTWERGARELFF
12,TRBV5-1,NA,NA,TRBJ2-2,TGCGCCAGCAGCTCCATGGGCGGGGAGCTGTTTTTT,CASSSMGGELFF
13,TRBV27,NA,TRBD2,TRBJ2-5,TGTGCCAGCAGTTGGGGGGGGCAAGAGACCCAGTACTTC,CASSWGGQETQYF
15,TRBV2,NA,NA,TRBJ1-1,TGTGCCAGCAGTGCCAGTGAACACCGGAACACTGAAGCTTTCTTT,CASSASEHRNTEAFF
13,TRBV7-2,few,NA,TRBJ2-1,TGTGCCAGCAACGAAATCTTGTACAATGAGCAGTTCTTC,CASNEILYNEQFF
15,TRBV5-1,many,NA,TRBJ1-5,TGCGCCAGCAGCTTGGGCCCGGGACCGAATCAGCCCCAGCATTTT,CASSLGPGPNQPQHF
15,TRBV7-2,few,NA,TRBJ2-2,TGTGCCAGCAGCTTAGACGCCAGGGGTACCGGGGAGCTGTTTTTT,CASSLDARGTGELFF
16,TRBV2,many,NA,TRBJ2-1,TGTGCCAGCAGTGATACGCGGCAGCTCTCCTACAATGAGCAGTTCTTC,CASSDTRQLSYNEQFF
14,TRBV5-6,NA,NA,TRBJ2-2,TGTGCCAGCAGCTTGAGCGGAGATCACGTGGGGCTGTTTTTT,CASSLSGDHVGLFF